This T cell receptor beta chain was observed in a study of blood T cell repertoires in COVID-19. About the research overall: Samples representing acute and convalescent COVID-19 were sourced from the United States, Italy and Spain. Sample material is recorded as cDNA or gDNA derived from T cells, B-cell-depleted T cells, or PBMCs.

Per the study methods: Reference gene primer amplification gave nucleated cell count estimates. Assay used: immunoSEQ multiplex PCR; TCRdb lists only in-frame clones, some missing. D and trimming come from the DNA, and the V and J calls and clone size come from that table. The sample holds about 200,000 clones; 70% to 90% are singletons and the top ten take roughly 18%. V was pared by 4 bases and J by 2 bases, with 12 bases between. This CDR3 spans 14 amino acids. Germline V CDR1 and CDR2: MNHEY, SVGAGI. Seattle participants joined during active infection and were tracked over time. Sequencing was performed on peripheral blood. The chain has TRBV6-5 and TRBJ2-7, with D tentatively TRBD1 (5 bases). The TCR originated in a person aged 70 to 79 with COVID-19, enrolled during active disease. CDR3 amino acids: CASSFVGVAYEQYF. CDR3 sequence (DNA): TGTGCCAGCAGTTTTGTAGGGGTAGCCTACGAGCAGTACTTC.